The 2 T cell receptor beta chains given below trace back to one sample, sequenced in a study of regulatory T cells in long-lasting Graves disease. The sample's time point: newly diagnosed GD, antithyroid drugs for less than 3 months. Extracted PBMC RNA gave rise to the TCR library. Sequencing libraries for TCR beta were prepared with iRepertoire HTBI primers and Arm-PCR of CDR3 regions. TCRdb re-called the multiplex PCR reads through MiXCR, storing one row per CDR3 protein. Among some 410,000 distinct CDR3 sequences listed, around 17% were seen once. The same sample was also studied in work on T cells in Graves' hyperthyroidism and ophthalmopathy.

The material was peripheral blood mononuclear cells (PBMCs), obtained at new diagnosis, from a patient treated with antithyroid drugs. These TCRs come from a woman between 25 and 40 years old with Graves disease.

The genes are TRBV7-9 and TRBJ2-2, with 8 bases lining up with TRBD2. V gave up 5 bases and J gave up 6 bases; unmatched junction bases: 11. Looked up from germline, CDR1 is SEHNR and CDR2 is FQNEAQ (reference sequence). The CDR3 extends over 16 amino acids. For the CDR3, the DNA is TGTGCCAGCAGCCCCCCCCTCGGCGGGAGGTCCGGGGAGCTGTTTTTT. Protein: CASSPPLGGRSGELFF.

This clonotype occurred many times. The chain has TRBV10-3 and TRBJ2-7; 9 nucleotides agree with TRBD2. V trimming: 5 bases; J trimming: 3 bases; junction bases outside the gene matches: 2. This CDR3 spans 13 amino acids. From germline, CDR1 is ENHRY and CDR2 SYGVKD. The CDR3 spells CAISPSGDYEQYF. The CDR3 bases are TGTGCCATCAGTCCTAGCGGGGACTACGAGCAGTACTTC.